This T cell receptor (beta chain) was found in a study of CD8+ T cells in alopecia areata. V shed 0 bases, J shed 4 bases, and the junction held 3 bases outside the gene matches. This CDR3 region has 15 residues. In germline, CDR1 is ENHRY, CDR2 SYGVKD. The treatment is: oral pan-JAK inhibitor, 5-10 mg twice daily. RNA, once extracted, was reverse transcribed into cDNA for use as the sequencing template. Sequenced by immunoSEQ multiplex PCR; TCRdb stores in-frame clones only, minus some. In the table there are some 110,000 clones, roughly 58% of which are singletons. This specimen was CD8+ T cells sorted from blood, taken at week 4, from a patient treated with tofacitinib. The TCR originated in a human donor with alopecia areata. The rearrangement links TRBV10-3 to TRBJ2-5, with TRBD1 matching 9 bases. Here the CDR3 reads CAISESTGGPETQYF. CDR3 nucleotides: TGTGCCATCAGTGAGTCGACAGGGGGACCAGAGACCCAGTACTTC.